This record looks at one T cell receptor (beta chain) sequence and its context. No antigen is known for it. Time point indicated: week 11, during vaccination. Vaccinated patients received 300 ug of mutant IDH1 20-mer peptide per dose, with topical imiquimod. The record originates from a study of a mutant IDH1 vaccine in newly diagnosed glioma. Across the whole study: Vaccinations were initiated 4-6 weeks following radiotherapy alone, or were given together with temozolomide cycles. Males made up 62.5% and females roughly 38% of treated patients, whose mean age was roughly 40 years.

The V gene's germline CDR1 is ENHRY and CDR2 SYGVKD. The CDR3 has 14 residues. J gave up 3 bases and V 3 bases, and 4 bases lay outside the gene matches. Only in-frame clones appear in the TCRdb table, and some are missing; sequencing was by immunoSEQ multiplex PCR. The table shows about 120,000 clones, with approximately 87% occurring only once. The clonotype comes from a woman in her fifties or sixties with glioma. The sequencing used PBMCs, collected from a glioma patient whose treatment included an IDH1 peptide vaccine. The genes are TRBV10-3 and TRBJ2-7, with 8 bases lining up with TRBD1. The CDR3 nucleotides are TGTGCCATCAGTGACAGGGGGCGACTCTACGAGCAGTACTTC. Encoded protein: CAISDRGRLYEQYF.